These 10 T cell receptor beta chains were all obtained from the same sample, sequenced in a study of blood T cell repertoires in COVID-19. Only in-frame clones appear in the TCRdb table, and some are missing; sequencing was by immunoSEQ multiplex PCR. Of roughly 300,000 clones listed, more than 75% were seen once; the top ten hold 0.9% to 1.2%. The sequenced sample consisted of PBMCs or T cells enriched from blood (not recorded which). Receptor source: a woman aged 25-40 years who had recovered from COVID-19.

V and J are TRBV11-2 and TRBJ2-7, with a tentative D call TRBD1 (6 bases). Germline CDR1 and CDR2: SGHAT and FQNNGV. V was pared by 4 bases and J by 0 bases, with 25 bases between. The CDR3 contains 19 residues. The CDR3 bases are TGTGCCAGCAGCTCCCCTGCACAGGGACGGAAAGGCTCCTCCTACGAGCAGTACTTC. Its translation is CASSSPAQGRKGSSYEQYF.

V is TRBV7-8 and J is TRBJ2-5, with 8 bases that match TRBD1. V shed 4 bases and J 3 bases; nucleotides not matched to a gene: 10. Germline V gene lookup returns CDR1 SGHVS and CDR2 FQNEAQ. The CDR3 length is 16 residues. In nucleotides, the CDR3 is TGTGCCAGCAGCTCGCGCGACAGGGGAGCGGAAGAGACCCAGTACTTC. It codes for CASSSRDRGAEETQYF.

The chain is built from TRBV11-2 and TRBJ2-2; D might be TRBD1 (6 bases). The V gene lost 1 base and the J gene lost 1 base, with 10 bases spanning the gap. This CDR3 has 16 amino acids. CDR1 SGHAT and CDR2 FQNNGV come from the germline V gene. The CDR3 sequence is CASSLGQGLNTGELFF. CDR3 in DNA: TGTGCCAGCAGCTTAGGCCAGGGGTTGAACACCGGGGAGCTGTTTTTT.

The V gene is TRBV30, the J gene TRBJ1-2; 7 positions match TRBD1. CDR3 length equals 13 residues. In germline, CDR1 is GTSNPN, CDR2 SVGIG (reference sequence). J was trimmed by 7 bases and V by 5 bases; bases with no gene match: 10. Written as DNA, the CDR3 is TGTGCCTGGGACATAGGGGGCGTTGGTGGCTACACCTTC. Protein: CAWDIGGVGGYTF. The full variable domain, its missing parts supplied by reference TRBV30 and TRBJ1-2, is SQTIHQWPATLVQPVGSPLSLECTVEGTSNPNLYWYRQAAGRGLQLLFYSVGIGQISSEVPQNLSASRPQDRQFILSSKKLLLSDSGFYLCAWDIGGVGGYTFGSGTRLTVV.

The rearrangement uses TRBV30 and TRBJ1-1; TRBD1 is a possible D gene (5 bases). CDR1 GTSNPN and CDR2 SVGIG come from the germline V gene (reference sequence). The CDR3 is 12 amino acids. V lost 5 bases to trimming and J lost 1 base, with 8 bases between them. CDR3 coding DNA: TGTGCCTGGGACCAGGGGAACACTGAAGCTTTCTTT. It yields the protein CAWDQGNTEAFF.

For the CDR3, the DNA is TGTGCCGGCGGGTGGGGAATTGGTAATGAAAAACTGTTTTTT. It translates to CAGGWGIGNEKLFF. The chain carries TRBV30 and TRBJ1-4, with D uncertain. V lost 8 bases and J lost 4, with 17 bases in between. In germline, CDR1 is GTSNPN, CDR2 SVGIG (reference sequence). CDR3 length: 14 residues.

The chain is built from TRBV13 and TRBJ2-5; 7 bases align to TRBD2. CDR1 and CDR2 (germline): PRHDT, FYEKMQ (reference sequence). Trimming took 3 bases from V and 2 from J; bases not matched to a gene: 9. The length of the CDR3 is 16 residues. The chain's CDR3 is CASSFSSGWTQETQYF. CDR3 nucleotides: TGTGCCAGCAGCTTTAGTAGCGGGTGGACGCAAGAGACCCAGTACTTC.

This chain's CDR3 is CARPYRVGQPQHF. CDR3 nucleotide sequence: TGTGCCAGACCGTACAGGGTCGGGCAGCCCCAGCATTTT. The chain is built from TRBV19 and TRBJ1-5; tentatively, D is TRBD1 (6 bases). CDR3 length: 13 amino acids. V was trimmed by 9 bases and J by 7 bases, leaving 16 bases between them. CDR1 and CDR2 from the germline V gene are LNHDA and SQIVND (reference sequence).

CDR3 coding DNA: TGTGCCAGTAGTTGGGAGGGGTACACTGAAGCTTTCTTT. Residues: CASSWEGYTEAFF. The chain joins TRBV19 to TRBJ1-1; D possibly corresponds to TRBD1 (5 bases). V gave up 5 bases and J gave up 3 bases, with 10 bases separating them. Germline V CDR1 and CDR2: LNHDA, SQIVND (reference sequence). The CDR3 has 13 residues.

V and J are TRBV15 and TRBJ1-2; D uncertain. The length of the CDR3 is 18 residues. Per germline, CDR1 LNHNV and CDR2 YYDKDF (reference sequence). V was pared by 0 bases and J by 1 base, with 18 bases between. The CDR3 nucleotides are TGTGCCACCAGCAGAGACCGGGGTGCCCAGCCGGGTAACTATGGCTACACCTTC. This codes for CATSRDRGAQPGNYGYTF. Variable domain in full (rest from reference TRBV15 and TRBJ1-2): DAMVIQNPRYQVTQFGKPVTLSCSQTLNHNVMYWYQQKSSQAPKLLFHYYDKDFNNEADTPDNFQSRRPNTSFCFLDIRSPGLGDTAMYLCATSRDRGAQPGNYGYTFGSGTRLTVV.